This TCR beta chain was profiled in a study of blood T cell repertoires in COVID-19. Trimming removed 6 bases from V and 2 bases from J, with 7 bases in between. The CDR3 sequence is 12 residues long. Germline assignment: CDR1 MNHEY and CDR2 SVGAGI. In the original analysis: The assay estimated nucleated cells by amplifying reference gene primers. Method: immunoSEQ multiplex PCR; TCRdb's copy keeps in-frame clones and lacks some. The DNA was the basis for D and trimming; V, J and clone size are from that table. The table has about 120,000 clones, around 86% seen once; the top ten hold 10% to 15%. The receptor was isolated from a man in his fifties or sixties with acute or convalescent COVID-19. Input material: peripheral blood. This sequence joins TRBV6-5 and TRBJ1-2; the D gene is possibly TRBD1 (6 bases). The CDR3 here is CASRGQNYGYTF. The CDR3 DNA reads TGTGCCAGCAGAGGACAGAACTATGGCTACACCTTC.